This record covers a single T cell receptor beta chain. Its matching antigen is unknown. The investigators amplified TCR beta CDR3 regions from RNA transcripts. TCR CDR3 underwent first-round RT-PCR with the HTBI primer set. Each CDR3 protein is one row after TCRdb ran MiXCR on the multiplex PCR reads. The sample has some 370,000 distinct CDR3 sequences, approximately 17% seen once. These data come from a study of T cells in Graves' hyperthyroidism and ophthalmopathy. Study observations and caveats: In blood, most of the thyroid clonotypes expanded above 0.001 were also present.

The blood sample predates any ophthalmopathy symptoms, coming from first hyperthyroidism diagnosis. In germline, CDR1 is SGHRS, CDR2 YFSETQ. The CDR3 runs 15 residues. V shed 4 bases and J shed 2 bases, with 14 bases lying between them. Sequenced input: blood. This rearrangement joins TRBV5-1 to TRBJ2-3; D perhaps matches TRBD2 (5 bases). This receptor was identified in a woman in her 30s with Graves' hyperthyroidism that later progressed to Graves' ophthalmopathy. CDR3 coding DNA: TGCGCCAGCAGCCCGGAGGTGGGAGACACAGATACGCAGTATTTT. Amino acid sequence: CASSPEVGDTDTQYF.